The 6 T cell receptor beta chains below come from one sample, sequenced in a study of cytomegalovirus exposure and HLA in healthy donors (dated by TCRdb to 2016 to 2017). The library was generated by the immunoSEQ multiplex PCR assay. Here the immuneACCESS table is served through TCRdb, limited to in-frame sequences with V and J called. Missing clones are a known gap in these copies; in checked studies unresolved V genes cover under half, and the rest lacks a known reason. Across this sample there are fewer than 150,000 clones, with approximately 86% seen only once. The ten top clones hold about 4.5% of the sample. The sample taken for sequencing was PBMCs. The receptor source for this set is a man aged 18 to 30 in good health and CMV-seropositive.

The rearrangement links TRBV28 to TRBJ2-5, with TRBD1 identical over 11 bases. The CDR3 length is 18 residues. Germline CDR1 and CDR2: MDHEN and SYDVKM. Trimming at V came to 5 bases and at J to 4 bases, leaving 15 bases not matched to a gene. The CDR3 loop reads CASSRWPGQGALRETQYF. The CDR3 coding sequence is TGTGCCAGCAGTCGGTGGCCTGGACAGGGGGCTTTACGAGAGACCCAGTACTTC.

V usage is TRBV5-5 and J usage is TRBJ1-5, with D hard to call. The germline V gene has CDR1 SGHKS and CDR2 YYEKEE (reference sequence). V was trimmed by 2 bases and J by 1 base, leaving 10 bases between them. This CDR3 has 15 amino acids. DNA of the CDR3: TGTGCCAGCAGCTTCTTCCCGGTCAGCAATCAGCCCCAGCATTTT. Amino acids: CASSFFPVSNQPQHF. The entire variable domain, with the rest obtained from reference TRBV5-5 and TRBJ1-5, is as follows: DAGVTQSPTHLIKTRGQQVTLRCSPISGHKSVSWYQQVLGQGPQFIFQYYEKEERGRGNFPDRFSARQFPNYSSELNVNALLLGDSALYLCASSFFPVSNQPQHFGDGTRLSIL.

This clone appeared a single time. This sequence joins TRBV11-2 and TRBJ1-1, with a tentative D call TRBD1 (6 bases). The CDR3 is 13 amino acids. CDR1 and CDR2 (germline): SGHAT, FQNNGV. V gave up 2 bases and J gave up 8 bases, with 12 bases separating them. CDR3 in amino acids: CASSLLSTGEAFF. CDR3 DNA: TGTGCCAGCAGCTTATTGTCGACAGGCGAAGCTTTCTTT.

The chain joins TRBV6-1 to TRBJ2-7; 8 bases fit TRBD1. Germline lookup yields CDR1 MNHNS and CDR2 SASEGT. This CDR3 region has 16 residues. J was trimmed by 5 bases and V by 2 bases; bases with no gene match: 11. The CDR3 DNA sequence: TGTGCCAGCAGTGAAACCCCTGGACAGGGATCCAACGAGCAGTACTTC. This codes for CASSETPGQGSNEQYF.

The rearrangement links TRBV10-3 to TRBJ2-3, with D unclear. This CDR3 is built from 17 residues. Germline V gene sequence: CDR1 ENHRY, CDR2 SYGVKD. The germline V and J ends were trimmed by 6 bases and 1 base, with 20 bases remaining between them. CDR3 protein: CAISASVMRFGTDTQYF. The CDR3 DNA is TGTGCCATCAGCGCATCGGTGATGAGGTTCGGCACAGATACGCAGTATTTT.

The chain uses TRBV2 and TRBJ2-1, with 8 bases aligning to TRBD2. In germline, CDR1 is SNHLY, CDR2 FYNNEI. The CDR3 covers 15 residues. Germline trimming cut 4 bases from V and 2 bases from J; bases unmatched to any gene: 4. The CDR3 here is CASSGSGGAYNEQFF. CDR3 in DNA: TGTGCCAGCAGTGGTTCGGGGGGGGCCTACAATGAGCAGTTCTTC.